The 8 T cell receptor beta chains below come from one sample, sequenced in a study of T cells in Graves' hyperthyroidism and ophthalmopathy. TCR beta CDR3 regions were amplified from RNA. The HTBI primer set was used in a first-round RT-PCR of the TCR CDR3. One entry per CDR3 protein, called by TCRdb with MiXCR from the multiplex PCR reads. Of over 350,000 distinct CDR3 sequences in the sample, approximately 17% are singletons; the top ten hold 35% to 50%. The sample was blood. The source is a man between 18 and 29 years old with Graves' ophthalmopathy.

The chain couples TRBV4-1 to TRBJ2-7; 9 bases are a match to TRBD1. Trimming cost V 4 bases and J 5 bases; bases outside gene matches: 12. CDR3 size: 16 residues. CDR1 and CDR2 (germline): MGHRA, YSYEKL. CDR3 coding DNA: TGCGCCAGCAGCCCTGGCCTCGGGACAGGGTGGAACGAGCAGTACTTC. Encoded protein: CASSPGLGTGWNEQYF.

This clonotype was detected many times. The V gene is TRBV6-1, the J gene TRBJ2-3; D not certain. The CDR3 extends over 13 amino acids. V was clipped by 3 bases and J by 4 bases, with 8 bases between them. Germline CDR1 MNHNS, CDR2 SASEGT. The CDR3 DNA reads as TGTGCCAGCAGTGATGGTGGGCCAGATACGCAGTATTTT. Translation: CASSDGGPDTQYF.

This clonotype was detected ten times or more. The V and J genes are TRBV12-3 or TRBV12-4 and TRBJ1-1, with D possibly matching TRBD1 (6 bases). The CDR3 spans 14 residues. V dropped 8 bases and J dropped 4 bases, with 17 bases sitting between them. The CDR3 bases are TGTGCCAGCGCTCTGATGGAGGGGGTCACTGAAGCTTTCTTT. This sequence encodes CASALMEGVTEAFF.

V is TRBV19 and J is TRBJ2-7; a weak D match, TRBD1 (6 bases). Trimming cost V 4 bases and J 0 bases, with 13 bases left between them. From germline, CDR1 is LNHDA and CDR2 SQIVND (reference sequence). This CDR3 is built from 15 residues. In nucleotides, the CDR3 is TGTGCCAGTAGTACGGCGGACAGACCCTCCTACGAGCAGTACTTC. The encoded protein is CASSTADRPSYEQYF.

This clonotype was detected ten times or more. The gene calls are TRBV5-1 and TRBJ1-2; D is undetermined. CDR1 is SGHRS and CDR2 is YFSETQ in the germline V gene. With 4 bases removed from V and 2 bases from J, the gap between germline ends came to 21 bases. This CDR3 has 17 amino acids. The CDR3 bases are TGCGCCAGCAGCCGGAGCGGTGGGCGGCAGAACAACTATGGCTACACCTTC. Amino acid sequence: CASSRSGGRQNNYGYTF.

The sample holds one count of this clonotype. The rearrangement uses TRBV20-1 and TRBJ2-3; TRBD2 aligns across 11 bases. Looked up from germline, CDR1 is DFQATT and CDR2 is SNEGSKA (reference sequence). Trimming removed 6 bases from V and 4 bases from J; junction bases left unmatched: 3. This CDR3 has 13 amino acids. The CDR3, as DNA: TGCAGTGCCCGTAGCGGGGGGGCAGATACGCAGTATTTT. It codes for CSARSGGADTQYF.

CDR3 amino acids: CASKSSGGALFSSYNEQFF. The CDR3 DNA is TGTGCCAGCAAGTCTAGCGGGGGGGCCCTTTTTAGCTCCTACAATGAGCAGTTCTTC. The chain links TRBV2 to TRBJ2-1, with 12 bases identical to TRBD2. CDR3 length equals 19 residues. V was clipped by 7 bases and J by 0 bases; unmatched bases: 13. Germline lookup yields CDR1 SNHLY and CDR2 FYNNEI.

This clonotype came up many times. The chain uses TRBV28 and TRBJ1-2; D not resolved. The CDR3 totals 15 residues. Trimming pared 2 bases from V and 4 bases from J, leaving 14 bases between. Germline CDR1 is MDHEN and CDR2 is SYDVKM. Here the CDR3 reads CASSLTGVSAYGYTF. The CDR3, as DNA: TGTGCCAGCAGTTTAACGGGCGTCAGCGCCTATGGCTACACCTTC.